This T cell receptor (beta chain) was sequenced during a study of T cell responses to AZD1222 COVID-19 vaccine. General study points: After two AZD1222 doses, spike-specific TCR breadth and depth rose versus day 0. Clonal diversity may have been underestimated in mostly white British donors.

Remarks on this clone: Its target is not known.

V lost 3 bases to trimming and J lost 0 bases, with 15 bases between them. The CDR3 is made up of 16 amino acids. Germline-derived CDR1 and CDR2 are SGHDN and FVKESK. Assay used: immunoSEQ multiplex PCR; TCRdb lists only in-frame clones, some missing. Seen here are 70,000 to 95,000 clones, roughly nine tenths observed once, and the top ten hold approximately 4.2%. The clonotype originates from an adult in good health. This chain connects TRBV14 to TRBJ2-7; D possibly matches TRBD1 or TRBD2 (5 bases each). The specimen was peripheral blood, collected on day 0 of AZD1222 vaccination. The CDR3 DNA follows: TGTGCCAGCAGCCATACGTTGAGGGGAAACTCCTACGAGCAGTACTTC. It yields the protein CASSHTLRGNSYEQYF.